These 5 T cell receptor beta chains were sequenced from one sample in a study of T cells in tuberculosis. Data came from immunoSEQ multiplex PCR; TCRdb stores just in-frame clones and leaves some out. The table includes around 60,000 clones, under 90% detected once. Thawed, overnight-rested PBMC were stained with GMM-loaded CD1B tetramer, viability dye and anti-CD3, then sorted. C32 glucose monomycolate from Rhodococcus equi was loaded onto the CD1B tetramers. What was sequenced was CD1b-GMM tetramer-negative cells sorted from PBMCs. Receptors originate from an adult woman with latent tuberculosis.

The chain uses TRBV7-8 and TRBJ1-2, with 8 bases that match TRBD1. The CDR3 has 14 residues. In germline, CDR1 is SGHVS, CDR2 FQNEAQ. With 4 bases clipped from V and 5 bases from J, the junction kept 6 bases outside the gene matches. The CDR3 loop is CASSSDRAEYGYTF. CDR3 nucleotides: TGTGCCAGCAGCTCGGACAGGGCGGAATATGGCTACACCTTC.

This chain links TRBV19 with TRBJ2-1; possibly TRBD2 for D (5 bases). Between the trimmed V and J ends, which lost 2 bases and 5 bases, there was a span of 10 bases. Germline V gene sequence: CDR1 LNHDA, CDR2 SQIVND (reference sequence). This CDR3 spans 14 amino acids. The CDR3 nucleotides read TGTGCCAGTAGTATAATGGGAGCGAACAATGAGCAGTTCTTC. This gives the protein CASSIMGANNEQFF.

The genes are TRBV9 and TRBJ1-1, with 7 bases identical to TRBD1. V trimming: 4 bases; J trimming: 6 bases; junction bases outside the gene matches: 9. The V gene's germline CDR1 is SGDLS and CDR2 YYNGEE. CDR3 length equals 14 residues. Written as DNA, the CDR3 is TGTGCCAGCAGCCCAGAGGGGGCAAGAGCTGAAGCTTTCTTT. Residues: CASSPEGARAEAFF.

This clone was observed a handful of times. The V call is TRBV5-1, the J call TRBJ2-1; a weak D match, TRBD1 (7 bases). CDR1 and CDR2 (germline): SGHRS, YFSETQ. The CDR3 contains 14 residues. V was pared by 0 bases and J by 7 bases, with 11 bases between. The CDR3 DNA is TGCGCCAGCAGCTTGGAGGGGGCGGGGAATGAGCAGTTCTTC. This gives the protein CASSLEGAGNEQFF.

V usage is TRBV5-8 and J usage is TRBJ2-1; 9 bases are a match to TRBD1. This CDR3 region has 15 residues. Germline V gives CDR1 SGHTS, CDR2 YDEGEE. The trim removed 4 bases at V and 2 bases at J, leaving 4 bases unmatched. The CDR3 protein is CASSTRDRAYNEQFF. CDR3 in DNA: TGTGCCAGCAGCACTCGGGACAGGGCCTACAATGAGCAGTTCTTC.